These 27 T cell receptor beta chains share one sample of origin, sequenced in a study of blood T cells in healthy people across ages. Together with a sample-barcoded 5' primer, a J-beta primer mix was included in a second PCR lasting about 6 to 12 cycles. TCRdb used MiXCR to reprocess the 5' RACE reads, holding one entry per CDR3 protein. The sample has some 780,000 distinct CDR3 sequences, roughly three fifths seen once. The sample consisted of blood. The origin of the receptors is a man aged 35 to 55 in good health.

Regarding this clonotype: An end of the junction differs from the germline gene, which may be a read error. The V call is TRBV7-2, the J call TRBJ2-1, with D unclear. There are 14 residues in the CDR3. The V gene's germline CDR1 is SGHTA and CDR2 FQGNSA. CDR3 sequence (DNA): TGTGCCAGCAGGATCGCGCCCAACTACAGTGAGCAGTTCTTC. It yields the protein CASRIAPNYSEQFF.

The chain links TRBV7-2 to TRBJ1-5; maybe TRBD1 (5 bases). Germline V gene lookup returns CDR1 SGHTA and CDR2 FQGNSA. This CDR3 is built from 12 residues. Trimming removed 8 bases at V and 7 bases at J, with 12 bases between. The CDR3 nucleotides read TGTGCCAGCGGGGGAAACGAACAGCCCCAGCATTTT. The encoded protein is CASGGNEQPQHF.

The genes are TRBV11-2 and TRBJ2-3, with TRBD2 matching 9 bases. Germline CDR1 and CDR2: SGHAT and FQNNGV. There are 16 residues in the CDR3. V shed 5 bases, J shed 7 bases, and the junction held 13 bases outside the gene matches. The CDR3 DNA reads TGTGCCAGCAGCCGCCCATCCGGGACTAGCTTTCATACGCAGTATTTT. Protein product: CASSRPSGTSFHTQYF.

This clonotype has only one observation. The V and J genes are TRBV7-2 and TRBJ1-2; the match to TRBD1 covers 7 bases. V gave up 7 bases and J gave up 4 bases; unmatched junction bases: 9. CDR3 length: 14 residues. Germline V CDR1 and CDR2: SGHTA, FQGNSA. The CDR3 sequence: CASTFGTAPYGYTF. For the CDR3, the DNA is TGTGCCAGCACCTTTGGGACAGCACCCTATGGCTACACCTTC.

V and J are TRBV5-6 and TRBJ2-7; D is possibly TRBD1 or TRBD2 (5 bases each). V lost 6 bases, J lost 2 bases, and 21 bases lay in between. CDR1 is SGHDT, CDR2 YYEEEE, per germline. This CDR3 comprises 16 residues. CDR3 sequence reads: CASTKTPGPSTYEQYF. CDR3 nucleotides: TGTGCCAGCACCAAAACCCCGGGACCAAGCACCTACGAGCAGTACTTC.

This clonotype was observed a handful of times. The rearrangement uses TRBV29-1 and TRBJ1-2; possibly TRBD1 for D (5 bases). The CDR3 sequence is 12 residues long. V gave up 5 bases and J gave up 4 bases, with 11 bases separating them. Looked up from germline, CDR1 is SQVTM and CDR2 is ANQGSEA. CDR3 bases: TGCAGCGTTTACGACAGCCTCTATGGCTACACCTTC. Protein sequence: CSVYDSLYGYTF.

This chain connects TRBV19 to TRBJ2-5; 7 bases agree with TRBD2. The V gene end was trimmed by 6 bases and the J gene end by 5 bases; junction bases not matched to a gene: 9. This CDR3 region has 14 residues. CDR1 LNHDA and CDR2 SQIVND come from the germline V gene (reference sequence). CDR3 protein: CASSRAGFKETQYF. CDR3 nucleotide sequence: TGTGCCAGTAGCCGAGCGGGATTTAAGGAGACCCAGTACTTC.

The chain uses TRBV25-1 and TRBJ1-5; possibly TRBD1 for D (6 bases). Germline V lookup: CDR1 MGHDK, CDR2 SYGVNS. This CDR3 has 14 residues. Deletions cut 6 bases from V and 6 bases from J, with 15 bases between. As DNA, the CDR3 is TGTGCCAGCAGCAATACAGGGTCGATTCAGCCCCAGCATTTT. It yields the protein CASSNTGSIQPQHF.

The CDR3 DNA reads as TGCAGTGCTAGAGATCCGATAGCCACTGAAGCTTTCTTT. This translates into CSARDPIATEAFF. This chain links TRBV20-1 with TRBJ1-1, with D uncertain. The length of the CDR3 is 13 residues. V lost 0 bases, J lost 4 bases, and 9 bases lay in between. Germline CDR1 DFQATT, CDR2 SNEGSKA (reference sequence).

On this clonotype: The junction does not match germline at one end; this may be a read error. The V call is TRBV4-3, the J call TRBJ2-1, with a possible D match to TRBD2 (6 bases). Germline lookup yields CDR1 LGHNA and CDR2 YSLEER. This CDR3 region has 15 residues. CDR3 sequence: CASSQDHGGANEQFF. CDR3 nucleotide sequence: TGCGCCAGCAGCCAAGATCACGGAGGGGCCAATGAACAGTTCTTC.

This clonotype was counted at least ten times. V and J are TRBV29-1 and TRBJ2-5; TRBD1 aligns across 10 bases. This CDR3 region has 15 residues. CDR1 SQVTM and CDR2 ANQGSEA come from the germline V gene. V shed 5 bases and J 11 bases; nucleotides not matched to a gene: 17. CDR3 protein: CSVRPDRGLSNEQYF. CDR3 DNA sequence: TGCAGCGTTCGTCCTGACAGGGGGCTTTCCAATGAGCAGTACTTC.

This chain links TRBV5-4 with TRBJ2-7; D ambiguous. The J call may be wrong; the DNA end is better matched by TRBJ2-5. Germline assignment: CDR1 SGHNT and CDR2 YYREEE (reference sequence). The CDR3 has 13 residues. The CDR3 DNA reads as TGTGCCAGCAGCTGGGCCCGGGCGGAGACCCAGTACTTC. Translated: CASSWARAETQYF.

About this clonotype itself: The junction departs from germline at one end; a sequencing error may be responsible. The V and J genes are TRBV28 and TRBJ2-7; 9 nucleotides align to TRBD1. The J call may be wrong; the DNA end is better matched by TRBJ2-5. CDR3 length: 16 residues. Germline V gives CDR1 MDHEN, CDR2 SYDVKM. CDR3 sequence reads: CVSRGEQGALGETQYF. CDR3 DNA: TGTGTCAGCAGGGGGGAACAGGGGGCCTTGGGAGAGACCCAGTACTTC.

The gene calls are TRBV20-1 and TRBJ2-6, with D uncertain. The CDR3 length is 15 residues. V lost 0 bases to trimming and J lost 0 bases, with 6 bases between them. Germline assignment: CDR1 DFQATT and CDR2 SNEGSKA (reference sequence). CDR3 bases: TGCAGTGCTAGAGATGTAAACTCTGGGGCCAACGTCCTGACTTTC. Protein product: CSARDVNSGANVLTF.

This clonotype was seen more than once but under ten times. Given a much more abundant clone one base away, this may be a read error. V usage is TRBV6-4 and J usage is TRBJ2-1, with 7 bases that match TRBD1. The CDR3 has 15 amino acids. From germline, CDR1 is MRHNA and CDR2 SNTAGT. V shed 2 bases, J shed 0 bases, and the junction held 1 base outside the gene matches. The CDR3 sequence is CASSDAGGSYNEQFF. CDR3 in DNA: TGTGCCAGCAGTGACGCAGGGGGCTCCTACAATGAGCAGTTCTTC.

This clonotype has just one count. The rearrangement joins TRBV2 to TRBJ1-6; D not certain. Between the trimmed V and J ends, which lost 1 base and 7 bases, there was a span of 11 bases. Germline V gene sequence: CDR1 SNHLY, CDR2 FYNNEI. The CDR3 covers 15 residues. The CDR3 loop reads CASSEVVSPNSPLHF. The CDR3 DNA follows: TGTGCCAGCAGTGAAGTTGTCAGTCCCAATTCACCCCTCCACTTT.

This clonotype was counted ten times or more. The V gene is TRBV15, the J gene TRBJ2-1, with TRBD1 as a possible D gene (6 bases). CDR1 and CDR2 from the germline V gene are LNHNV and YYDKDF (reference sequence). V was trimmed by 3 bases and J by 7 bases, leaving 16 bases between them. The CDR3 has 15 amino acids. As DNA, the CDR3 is TGTGCCACCAGCAGGGCTCCTAGTGGGACAAATGAGCAGTTCTTC. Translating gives CATSRAPSGTNEQFF.

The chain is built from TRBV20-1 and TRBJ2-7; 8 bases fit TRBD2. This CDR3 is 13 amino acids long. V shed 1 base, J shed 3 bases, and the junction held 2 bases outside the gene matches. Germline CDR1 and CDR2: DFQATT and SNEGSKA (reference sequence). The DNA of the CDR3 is TGCAGTGCTAGAGGACTAGCGAGCTACGAGCAGTACTTC. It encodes CSARGLASYEQYF.

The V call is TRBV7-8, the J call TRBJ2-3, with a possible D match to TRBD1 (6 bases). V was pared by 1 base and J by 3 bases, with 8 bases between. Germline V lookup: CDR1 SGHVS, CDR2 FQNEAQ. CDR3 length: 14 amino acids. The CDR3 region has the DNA TGTGCCAGCAGCTTAGAAGACAGGACAGATACGCAGTATTTT. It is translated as CASSLEDRTDTQYF.

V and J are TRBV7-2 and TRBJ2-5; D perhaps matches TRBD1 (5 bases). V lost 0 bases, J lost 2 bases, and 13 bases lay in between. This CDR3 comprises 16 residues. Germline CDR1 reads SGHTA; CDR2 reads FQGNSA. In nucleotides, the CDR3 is TGTGCCAGCAGCTTAGCGCAAGGGGCCGCACAAGAGACCCAGTACTTC. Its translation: CASSLAQGAAQETQYF.

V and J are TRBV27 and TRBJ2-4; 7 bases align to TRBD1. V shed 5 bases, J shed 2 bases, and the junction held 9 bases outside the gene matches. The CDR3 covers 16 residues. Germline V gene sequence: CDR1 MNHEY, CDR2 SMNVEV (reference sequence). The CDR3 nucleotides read TGTGCCAGCAGTCCCATGGACAGGCTGACCAAAAACATTCAGTACTTC. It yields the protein CASSPMDRLTKNIQYF.

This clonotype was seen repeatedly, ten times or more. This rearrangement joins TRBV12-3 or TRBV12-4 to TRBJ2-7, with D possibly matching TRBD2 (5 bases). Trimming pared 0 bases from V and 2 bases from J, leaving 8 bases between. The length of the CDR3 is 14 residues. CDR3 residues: CASSLAGATYEQYF. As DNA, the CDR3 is TGTGCCAGCAGTTTAGCGGGAGCTACCTACGAGCAGTACTTC.

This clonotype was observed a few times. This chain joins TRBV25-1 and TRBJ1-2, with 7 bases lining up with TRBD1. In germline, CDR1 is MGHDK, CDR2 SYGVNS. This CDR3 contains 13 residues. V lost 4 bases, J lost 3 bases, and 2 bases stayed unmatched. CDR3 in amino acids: CASSAGGDYGYTF. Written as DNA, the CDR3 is TGTGCCAGCAGTGCAGGGGGAGACTATGGCTACACCTTC.

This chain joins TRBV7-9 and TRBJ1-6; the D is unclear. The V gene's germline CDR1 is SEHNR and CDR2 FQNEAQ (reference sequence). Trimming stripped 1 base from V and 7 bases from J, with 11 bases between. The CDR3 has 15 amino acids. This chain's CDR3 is CASSLGAQENSPLHF. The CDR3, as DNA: TGTGCCAGCAGCTTAGGAGCCCAGGAAAATTCACCCCTCCACTTT.

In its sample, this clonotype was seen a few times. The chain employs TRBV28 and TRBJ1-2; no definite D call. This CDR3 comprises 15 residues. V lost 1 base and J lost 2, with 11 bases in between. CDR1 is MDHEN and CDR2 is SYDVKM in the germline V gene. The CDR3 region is CASSLFPDYNYGYTF. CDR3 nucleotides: TGTGCCAGCAGTTTATTTCCAGACTACAACTATGGCTACACCTTC.

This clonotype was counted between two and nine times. CDR3 coding DNA: TGTGCCAGCTCACCAGAGGGACGGGGGATCCAAGAGACCCAGTACTTC. Protein product: CASSPEGRGIQETQYF. The V gene is TRBV18, the J gene TRBJ2-5, with a possible D match to TRBD2 (6 bases). Germline loops: CDR1 KGHSH, CDR2 LQKENI. This CDR3 region has 16 residues. V was cut by 2 bases and J by 1 base, with 14 bases left in between. Drawing the rest from reference TRBV18 and TRBJ2-5, the complete variable domain is NAGVMQNPRHLVRRRGQEARLRCSPMKGHSHVYWYRQLPEEGLKFMVYLQKENIIDESGMPKERFSAEFPKEGPSILRIQQVVRGDSAAYFCASSPEGRGIQETQYFGPGTRLLVL.

The CDR3 bases are TGTGCCAGCAGCTTAGACTTACCCTACGAGCAGTACTTC. Translation: CASSLDLPYEQYF. J is TRBJ2-7 and V is TRBV7-2; D uncertain. The CDR3 spans 13 residues. V was shortened by 1 base and J by 2 bases, with 6 bases between the two germline ends. The germline CDR1 and CDR2 sequences are SGHTA and FQGNSA.